This T cell receptor beta chain was obtained from a study of CD8+CD57+ T cells in acquired aplastic anemia. For the study at large: Sequencing produced an average of about 9.8 million reads per healthy donor for CD4+ cells. Overall study results and limits: Patients had roughly 29 CD8+ CDR3 sequences in common with controls (the shared set). Controls did not differ significantly from patients in CD8+ Simpson's diversity.

It was genomic DNA that served as the template for profiling TCR beta VDJ and CDR3. Via MiXCR, TCRdb re-called the reads, giving one row per CDR3 protein. The top ten clones hold 4% of a sample with around 400,000 distinct CDR3 sequences, about 70% of them seen once. As concerns this clonotype: Its antigen remains unidentified. One junction end disagrees with the germline gene, perhaps due to a read error.

CDR1 is DFQATT and CDR2 is SNEGSKA in the germline V gene (reference sequence). There are 11 residues in the CDR3. The chain recombines TRBV20-1 with TRBJ2-7; no clear D. The sample comprised sorted CD4+, CD8+, or CD8+CD57+ T cells (not recorded which) from PBMCs. This TCR derives from a human donor in good health, serving as a control. CDR3 amino acids: CSAIVGRDHNF. DNA of the CDR3: TGCAGTGCTATCGTCGGTCGTGACCACAACTTC.